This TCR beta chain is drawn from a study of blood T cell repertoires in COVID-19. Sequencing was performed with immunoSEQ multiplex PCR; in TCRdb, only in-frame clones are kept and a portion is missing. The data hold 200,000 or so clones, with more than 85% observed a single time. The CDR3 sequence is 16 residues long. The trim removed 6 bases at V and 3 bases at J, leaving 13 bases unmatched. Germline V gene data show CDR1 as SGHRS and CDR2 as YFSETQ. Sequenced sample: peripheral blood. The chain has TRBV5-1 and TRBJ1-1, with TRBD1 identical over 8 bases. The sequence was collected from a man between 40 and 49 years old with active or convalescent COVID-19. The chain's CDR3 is CASTRDLRGRDTEAFF. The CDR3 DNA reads TGCGCCAGCACCCGTGACCTCAGGGGGCGCGACACTGAAGCTTTCTTT.